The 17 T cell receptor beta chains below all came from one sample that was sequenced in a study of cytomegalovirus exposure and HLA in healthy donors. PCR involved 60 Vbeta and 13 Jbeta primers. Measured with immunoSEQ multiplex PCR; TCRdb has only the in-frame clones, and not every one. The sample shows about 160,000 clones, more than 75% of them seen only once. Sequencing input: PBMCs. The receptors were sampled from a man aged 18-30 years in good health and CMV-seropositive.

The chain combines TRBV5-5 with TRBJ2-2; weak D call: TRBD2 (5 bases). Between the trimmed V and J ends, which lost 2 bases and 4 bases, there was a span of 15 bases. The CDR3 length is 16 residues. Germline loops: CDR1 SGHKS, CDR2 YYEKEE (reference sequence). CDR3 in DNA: TGTGCCAGCAGCTTATTCGTGAGGGCGAGCACCGGGGAGCTGTTTTTT. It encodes CASSLFVRASTGELFF.

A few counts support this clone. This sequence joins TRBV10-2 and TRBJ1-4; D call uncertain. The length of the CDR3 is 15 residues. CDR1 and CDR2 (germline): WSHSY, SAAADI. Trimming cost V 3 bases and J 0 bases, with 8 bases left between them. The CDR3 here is CASSDIGTTNEKLFF. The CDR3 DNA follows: TGCGCCAGCAGTGACATCGGTACAACTAATGAAAAACTGTTTTTT.

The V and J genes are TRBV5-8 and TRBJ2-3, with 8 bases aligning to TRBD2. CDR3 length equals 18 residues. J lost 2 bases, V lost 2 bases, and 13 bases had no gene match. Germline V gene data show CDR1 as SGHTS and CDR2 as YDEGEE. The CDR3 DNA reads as TGTGCCAGCAGCTTCTACTTTATAGCGGGGAAAATCACAGATACGCAGTATTTT. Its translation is CASSFYFIAGKITDTQYF.

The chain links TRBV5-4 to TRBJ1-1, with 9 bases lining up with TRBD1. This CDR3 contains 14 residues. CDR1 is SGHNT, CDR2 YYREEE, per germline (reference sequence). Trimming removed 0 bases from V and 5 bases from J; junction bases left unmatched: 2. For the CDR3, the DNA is TGTGCCAGCAGCTTGGCTGGACAGGGGACTGAAGCTTTCTTT. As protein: CASSLAGQGTEAFF. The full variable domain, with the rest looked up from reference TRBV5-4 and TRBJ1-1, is ETGVTQSPTHLIKTRGQQVTLRCSSQSGHNTVSWYQQALGQGPQFIFQYYREEENGRGNFPPRFSGLQFPNYSSELNVNALELDDSALYLCASSLAGQGTEAFFGQGTRLTVV.

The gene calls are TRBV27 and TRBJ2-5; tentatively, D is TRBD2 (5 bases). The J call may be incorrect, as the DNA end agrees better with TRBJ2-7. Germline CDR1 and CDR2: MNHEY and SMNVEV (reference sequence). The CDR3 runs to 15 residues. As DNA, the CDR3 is TGTGCCAGCAGTTTAGGGGAGACCCGCTCCTACGAGCAGTACTTC. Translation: CASSLGETRSYEQYF.

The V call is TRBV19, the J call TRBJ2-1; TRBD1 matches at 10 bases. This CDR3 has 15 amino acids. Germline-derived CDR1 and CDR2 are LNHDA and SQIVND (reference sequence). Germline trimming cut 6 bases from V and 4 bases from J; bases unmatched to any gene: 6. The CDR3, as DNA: TGTGCCAGTAGCTCCCAGGGACAGGGGTACAATGAGCAGTTCTTC. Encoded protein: CASSSQGQGYNEQFF. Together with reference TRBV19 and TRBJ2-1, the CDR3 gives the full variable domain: DGGITQSPKYLFRKEGQNVTLSCEQNLNHDAMYWYRQDPGQGLRLIYYSQIVNDFQKGDIAEGYSVSREKKESFPLTVTSAQKNPTAFYLCASSSQGQGYNEQFFGPGTRLTVL.

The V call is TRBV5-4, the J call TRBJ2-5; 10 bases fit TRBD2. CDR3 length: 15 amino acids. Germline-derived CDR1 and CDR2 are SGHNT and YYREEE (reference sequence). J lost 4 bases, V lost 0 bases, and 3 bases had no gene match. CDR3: CASSLALAGVETQYF. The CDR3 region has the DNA TGTGCCAGCAGCTTGGCGCTAGCGGGGGTAGAGACCCAGTACTTC.

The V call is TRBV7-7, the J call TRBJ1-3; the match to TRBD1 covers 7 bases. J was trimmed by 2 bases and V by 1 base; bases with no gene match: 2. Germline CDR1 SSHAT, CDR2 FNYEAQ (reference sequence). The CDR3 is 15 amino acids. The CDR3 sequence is CASSLDQGAGNTIYF. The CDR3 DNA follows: TGTGCCAGCAGCTTAGATCAGGGGGCTGGAAACACCATATATTTT.

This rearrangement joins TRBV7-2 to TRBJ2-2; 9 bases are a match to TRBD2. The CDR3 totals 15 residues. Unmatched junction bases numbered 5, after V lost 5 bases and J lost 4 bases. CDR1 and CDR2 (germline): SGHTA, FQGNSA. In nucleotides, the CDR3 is TGTGCCAGCAGCGAGATAGCGGGAGTCACCGGGGAGCTGTTTTTT. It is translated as CASSEIAGVTGELFF.

The CDR3 here is CAISESMEETGNSQETQYF. The CDR3 DNA reads TGTGCCATCAGTGAGTCGATGGAGGAGACAGGGAACAGCCAAGAGACCCAGTACTTC. The chain couples TRBV10-3 to TRBJ2-5, with 7 bases aligning to TRBD1. Trimming cost V 0 bases and J 1 base; bases outside gene matches: 14. This CDR3 spans 19 amino acids. Germline CDR1 reads ENHRY; CDR2 reads SYGVKD.

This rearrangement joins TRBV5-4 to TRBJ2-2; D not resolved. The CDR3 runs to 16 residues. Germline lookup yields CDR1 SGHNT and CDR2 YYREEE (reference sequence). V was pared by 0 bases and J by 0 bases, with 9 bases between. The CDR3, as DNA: TGTGCCAGCAGCTTGGCGGAGAGCGCGAACACCGGGGAGCTGTTTTTT. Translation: CASSLAESANTGELFF.

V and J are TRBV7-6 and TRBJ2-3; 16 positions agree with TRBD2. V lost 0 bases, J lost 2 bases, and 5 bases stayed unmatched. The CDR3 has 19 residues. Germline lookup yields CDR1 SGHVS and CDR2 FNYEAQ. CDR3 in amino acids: CASSLAGTSGGAFTDTQYF. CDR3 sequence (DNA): TGTGCCAGCAGCTTAGCAGGGACTAGCGGGGGGGCGTTCACAGATACGCAGTATTTT.

CDR3 residues: CASSPHAGGTGELFF. The CDR3, as DNA: TGTGCCAGCAGCCCTCACGCGGGGGGGACCGGGGAGCTGTTTTTT. V and J are TRBV7-2 and TRBJ2-2, with 9 positions matching TRBD2. With 5 bases clipped from V and 5 bases from J, the junction kept 6 bases outside the gene matches. This CDR3 region has 15 residues. Germline CDR1 reads SGHTA; CDR2 reads FQGNSA.

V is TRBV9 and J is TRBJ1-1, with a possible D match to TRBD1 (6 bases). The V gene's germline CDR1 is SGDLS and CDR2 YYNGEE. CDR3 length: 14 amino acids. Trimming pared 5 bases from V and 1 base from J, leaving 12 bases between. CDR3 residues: CASRRGHPNTEAFF. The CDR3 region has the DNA TGTGCCAGCAGAAGGGGACACCCGAACACTGAAGCTTTCTTT.

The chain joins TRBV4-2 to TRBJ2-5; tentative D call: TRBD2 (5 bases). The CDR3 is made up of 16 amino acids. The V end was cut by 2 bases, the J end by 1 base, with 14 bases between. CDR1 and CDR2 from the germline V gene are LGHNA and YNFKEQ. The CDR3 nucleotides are TGTGCCAGCAGCCAAACCCTACTAGTATCCCAAGAGACCCAGTACTTC. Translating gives CASSQTLLVSQETQYF.

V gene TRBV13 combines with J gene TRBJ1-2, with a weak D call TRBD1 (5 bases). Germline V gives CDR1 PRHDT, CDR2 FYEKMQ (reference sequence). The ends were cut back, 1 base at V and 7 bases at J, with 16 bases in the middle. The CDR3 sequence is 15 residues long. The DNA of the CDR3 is TGTGCCAGCAGCTTAGCCGCGGGGGGATTAAGTGGCTACACCTTC. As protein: CASSLAAGGLSGYTF.

CDR3 bases: TGTGCCAGTAGTAAGGAGAACGTCGTCCATCAGCCCCAGCATTTT. Translation: CASSKENVVHQPQHF. V is TRBV19 and J is TRBJ1-5, with D hard to call. Trimming removed 4 bases from V and 5 bases from J, with 15 bases in between. This CDR3 is built from 15 residues. Germline-derived CDR1 and CDR2 are LNHDA and SQIVND (reference sequence).